These 2 T cell receptor beta chains originate from one sample sequenced in a study of blood T cell repertoires in COVID-19. Produced via immunoSEQ multiplex PCR; TCRdb's table is partial and in-frame only. The table lists 170,000 or so clones, 88% of them singletons. Material for sequencing was PBMCs or T cells enriched from blood (not recorded which). The receptors come from a woman aged 18-30 years who had recovered from COVID-19.

The chain carries TRBV29-1 and TRBJ2-3; 8 nucleotides match TRBD1. The ends lost 1 base at V and 6 bases at J; junction bases unmatched: 12. The CDR3 totals 16 residues. The germline CDR1 and CDR2 sequences are SQVTM and ANQGSEA. This chain's CDR3 is CSVEGAPGQVTDTQYF. CDR3 bases: TGCAGCGTTGAAGGGGCCCCGGGACAGGTCACGGATACGCAGTATTTT.

This rearrangement joins TRBV5-8 to TRBJ1-5, with 7 bases aligning to TRBD1. Per the germline V gene, CDR1 is SGHTS and CDR2 is YDEGEE. This CDR3 region has 13 residues. V shed 4 bases, J shed 5 bases, and the junction held 3 bases outside the gene matches. CDR3 region: CASSPDRDQPQHF. CDR3 in DNA: TGTGCCAGCAGCCCAGACAGGGATCAGCCCCAGCATTTT.